The TCR beta chain described here comes from a study of molecular identifiers for immune sequencing clone quantification. The authors built bulk TCR libraries by previously described methods with listed TCR primers. TCRdb used MiXCR to reprocess the PCR reads, holding one entry per CDR3 protein. In the table there are over 600,000 distinct CDR3 sequences, approximately 20% of which are singletons. Input material: naive CD8+ T cells from blood, with Jurkat cell RNA spiked in. Subset described: FACS-sorted CD8+CD4-CCR7+CD45RA+ naive T cells. This sequence originates from a human donor in good health. Some libraries in this study had Jurkat cell RNA spiked in.

The CDR3 spells CASSPGQRSGTEAFF. The CDR3 nucleotides read TGTGCCAGTAGTCCGGGACAACGGTCGGGCACTGAAGCTTTCTTT. This sequence joins TRBV19 and TRBJ1-1; maybe TRBD1 (6 bases). Trimming shortened V by 5 bases and J by 4 bases, and 17 bases separated the two germline ends. Germline V gene lookup returns CDR1 LNHDA and CDR2 SQIVND (reference sequence). The CDR3 consists of 15 residues.